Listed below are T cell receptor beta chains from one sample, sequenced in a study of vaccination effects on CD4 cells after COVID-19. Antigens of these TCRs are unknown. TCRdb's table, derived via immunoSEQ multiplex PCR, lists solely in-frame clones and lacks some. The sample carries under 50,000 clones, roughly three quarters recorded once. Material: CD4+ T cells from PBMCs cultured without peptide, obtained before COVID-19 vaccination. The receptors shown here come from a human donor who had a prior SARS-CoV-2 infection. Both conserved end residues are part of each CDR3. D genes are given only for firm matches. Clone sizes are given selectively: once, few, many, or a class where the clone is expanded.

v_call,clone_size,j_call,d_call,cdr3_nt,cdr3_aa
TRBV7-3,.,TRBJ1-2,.,TGTGCCAGCAGCTTAATCCCAGGGGAATCGTGGGGCTACACCTTC,CASSLIPGESWGYTF
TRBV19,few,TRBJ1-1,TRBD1,TGTGCCAGTAGTACCCTACGGGACAGGAACACTGAAGCTTTCTTT,CASSTLRDRNTEAFF
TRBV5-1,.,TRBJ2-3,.,TGCGCCAGCACCGCCGGGCACGCCACAGATACGCAGTATTTT,CASTAGHATDTQYF
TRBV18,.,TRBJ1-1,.,TGTGCCAGCTCACGCCCAACGGGGATGAACACTGAAGCTTTCTTT,CASSRPTGMNTEAFF
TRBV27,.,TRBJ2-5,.,TGTGCCAGCAGCCGCAGGGGTTCTTGGGAGGGAGGGCCACAAGAGACCCAGTACTTC,CASSRRGSWEGGPQETQYF
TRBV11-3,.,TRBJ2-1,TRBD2,TGTGCCAGCAGCCGACAAAGCGGGACTAGCTTTGATGAGCAGTTCTTC,CASSRQSGTSFDEQFF
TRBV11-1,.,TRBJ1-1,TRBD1,TGTGCCAGCAGCTCCGGGGACAGTGTGAACACTGAAGCTTTCTTT,CASSSGDSVNTEAFF
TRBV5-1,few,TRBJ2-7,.,TGCGCCAGCAGCCCTTTGGCTGGGCATGGAAAGTACGAGCAGTACTTC,CASSPLAGHGKYEQYF
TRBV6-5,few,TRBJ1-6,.,TGTGCCAGCAGTTACGAGTGGCCGGACTATAATTCACCCCTCCACTTT,CASSYEWPDYNSPLHF
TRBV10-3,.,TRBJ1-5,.,TGTGCCATCAGTGAATTAGGGGTAAATCAGCCCCAGCATTTT,CAISELGVNQPQHF
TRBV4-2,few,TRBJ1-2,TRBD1,TGTGCCAGCAGCCCCCTTGTGGACAGGGGTGGCGGCTACACCTTC,CASSPLVDRGGGYTF
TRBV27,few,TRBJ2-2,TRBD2,TGTGCCAGCAGTTGGACTAGCGGGGCCGGGGAGCTGTTTTTT,CASSWTSGAGELFF
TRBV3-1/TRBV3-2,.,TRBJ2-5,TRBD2,TGTGCCAGCAGCCTTCGGACTAGCGGGGGGGCCCGGGAGACCCAGTACTTC,CASSLRTSGGARETQYF
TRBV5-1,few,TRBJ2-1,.,TGCGCCAGCAGCTTGGACCCCCAGAGCAATGAGCAGTTCTTC,CASSLDPQSNEQFF
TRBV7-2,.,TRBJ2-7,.,TGTGCCAGCACTAGGGTCGGCGGCGAGCAGTACTTC,CASTRVGGEQYF
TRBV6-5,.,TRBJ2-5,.,TGTGCCAGCAGGACAAGCAGGGCTGGAGACCCGTACTTC,CASRTSRAGDPYF
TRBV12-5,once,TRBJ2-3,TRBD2,TGTGCTAGTGGTTTTACTAGCGGAGATACGCAGTATTTT,CASGFTSGDTQYF
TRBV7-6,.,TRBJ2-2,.,TGTGCCAGCCAACCTGGGAACACCGGGGAGCTGTTTTTT,CASQPGNTGELFF
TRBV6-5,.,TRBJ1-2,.,TGTGCCAGCAGTAACGGACCGGGCTATGGCTACACCTTC,CASSNGPGYGYTF
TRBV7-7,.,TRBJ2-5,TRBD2,TGTGCTAGCAGCTCTACTAGCGGGGGGTCCGGTGAGACCCAGTACTTC,CASSSTSGGSGETQYF
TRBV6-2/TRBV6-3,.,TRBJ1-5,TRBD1,TGTGCCAGCAGTTATGCAGGGGGCGGAAGCAATCAGCCCCAGCATTTT,CASSYAGGGSNQPQHF
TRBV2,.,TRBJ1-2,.,TGTGCCAGCAGAGGGCAGAACTATGGCTACACCTTC,CASRGQNYGYTF
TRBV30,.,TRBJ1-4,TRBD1,TGTGCCTGGAGTGGACAGGGCGGTGGTGAAAAACTGTTTTTT,CAWSGQGGGEKLFF
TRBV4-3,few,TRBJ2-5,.,TGCGCCAGCAGCCAAGATCAGCATGGGGGCGAGACCCAGTACTTC,CASSQDQHGGETQYF
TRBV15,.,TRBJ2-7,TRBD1,TGTGCCACCAGCAGAGTACGACAGGGTATAGGTTCCTACGAGCAGTACTTC,CATSRVRQGIGSYEQYF
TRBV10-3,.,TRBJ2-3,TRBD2,TGTGCCATCAGGACTAGCGGATCTAGCACAGATACGCAGTATTTT,CAIRTSGSSTDTQYF
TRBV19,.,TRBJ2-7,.,TGTGCCAGTACCCCTAACCGAGACAGGCGTTTAACCTACGAGCAGTACTTC,CASTPNRDRRLTYEQYF
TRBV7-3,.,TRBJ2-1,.,TGTGCCAGCAGCCAAGACAGGTACAATGAGCAGTTCTTC,CASSQDRYNEQFF
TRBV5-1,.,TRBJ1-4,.,TGCGCCAGCAGCTTGGCCGGGGAAAAACTGTTTTTT,CASSLAGEKLFF
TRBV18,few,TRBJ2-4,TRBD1,TGTGCCAGCTCTAGGGGACAGGGAGAAAACATTCAGTACTTC,CASSRGQGENIQYF
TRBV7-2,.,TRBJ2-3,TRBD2,TGTGCCAGCAGCTTGAGGCCGGGACTAGCGGGAACCTACACAGATACGCAGTATTTT,CASSLRPGLAGTYTDTQYF
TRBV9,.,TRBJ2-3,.,TGTGCCAGCGGTGGCGGAAGCACAGATACGCAGTATTTT,CASGGGSTDTQYF
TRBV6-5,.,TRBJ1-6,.,TGTGCCAGCAGTAGTACAGGTTCGCGGTCACCCCTCCACTTT,CASSSTGSRSPLHF
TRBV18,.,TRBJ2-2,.,TGTGCCAGCTCACCACGGGCGAACACCGGGGAGCTGTTTTTT,CASSPRANTGELFF
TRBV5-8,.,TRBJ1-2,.,TGTGCCAGCAGCTTCCGGGCACGGGCTAACTATGGCTACACCTTC,CASSFRARANYGYTF
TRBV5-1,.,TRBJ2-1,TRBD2,TGCGCCAGCAGCTTGCGGTCCAGCGGGAGAATAGATGAGCAGTTCTTC,CASSLRSSGRIDEQFF
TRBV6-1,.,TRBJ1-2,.,TGTGCCAGCAGTGAAGCAGGGGCCCCGGATAACTATGGCTACACCTTC,CASSEAGAPDNYGYTF
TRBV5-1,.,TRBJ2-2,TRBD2,TGCGCCAGCAGCCCACGGACTAGCGGGGGCCTGAACACCGGGGAGCTGTTTTTT,CASSPRTSGGLNTGELFF
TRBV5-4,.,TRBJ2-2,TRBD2,TGTGCCAGCAGCTTGGTTGGGACTAGCGGGAGGGCCGGGGAGCTGTTTTTT,CASSLVGTSGRAGELFF
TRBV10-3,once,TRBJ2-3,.,TGTGCCATCAGTGAGTCGTTGGATATTGGGATCACGTCCTTT,CAISESLDIGITSF
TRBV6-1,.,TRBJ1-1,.,TGTGCCAGCAGTGAATCGGGATCGAAAGCTTTCTTT,CASSESGSKAFF
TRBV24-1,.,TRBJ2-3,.,TGTGCCACCAGTACCTCTACAAGGGCGAGGTTTACAGATACGCAGTATTTT,CATSTSTRARFTDTQYF
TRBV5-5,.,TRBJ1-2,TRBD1,TGTGCCAGCCAACAGGGGGCCTCTAACTATGGCTACACCTTC,CASQQGASNYGYTF
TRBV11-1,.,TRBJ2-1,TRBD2,TGTGCCAGCAGCCCCCTTAGCGGGTTCGCGTACAATGAGCAGTTCTTC,CASSPLSGFAYNEQFF
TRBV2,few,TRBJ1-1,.,TGTGCCAGCAGTGAGGAGTCCTACGGTGAAGCTTTCTTT,CASSEESYGEAFF
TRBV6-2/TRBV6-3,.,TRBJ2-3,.,TGTGCCAGCAGTTACTCAGGCGGGGGCGCCTACACAGATACGCAGTATTTT,CASSYSGGGAYTDTQYF
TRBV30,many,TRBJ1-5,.,TGTGCCTGGTCTCTGTATGCGCTGGGTCAGCCCCAGCATTTT,CAWSLYALGQPQHF
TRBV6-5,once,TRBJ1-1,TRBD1,TGTGCCAGCAGTACCCAGGGGGCTATCACTGAAGCTTTCTTT,CASSTQGAITEAFF
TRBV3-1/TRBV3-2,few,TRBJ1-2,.,TGTGCCAGCAGCTCATTCATGACGGGCGGCTACACCTTC,CASSSFMTGGYTF
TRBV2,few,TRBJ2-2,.,TGTGCCAGCTCAGCGTGGGCAGGGGTTACCGGGGAGCTGTTTTTT,CASSAWAGVTGELFF
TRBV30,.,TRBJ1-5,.,TGTGCCTGGAGTGTACGTATATCAGGGACCAATCAGCCCCAGCATTTT,CAWSVRISGTNQPQHF
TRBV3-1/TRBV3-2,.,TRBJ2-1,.,TGTGCCAGCAGCCAAGATTGGTGGGGGGGGGCCCCAATCTTC,CASSQDWWGGAPIF
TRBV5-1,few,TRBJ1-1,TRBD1,TGCGCCAGCAGCTCCCAAAAACCACAGGGGATGGGCACTGAAGCTTTCTTT,CASSSQKPQGMGTEAFF
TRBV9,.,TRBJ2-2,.,TGTGCCAGCAGCGTAGGTAGCACCGGGGAGCTGTTTTTT,CASSVGSTGELFF
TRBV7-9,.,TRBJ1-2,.,TGTGCCAGCAGCTTAGTGACGGCGGGGGCCTATGGCTACACCTTC,CASSLVTAGAYGYTF
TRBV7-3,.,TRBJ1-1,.,TGTGCCAGCAGCTTACACATGAACACTGAAGCTTTCTTT,CASSLHMNTEAFF
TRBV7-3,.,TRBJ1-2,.,TGTGCCAGCAGCTTAAATCGGGGGGATGGCTACACCTTC,CASSLNRGDGYTF